This is a list of T cell receptor beta chains from one sample in a study of shared clonotypes between healthy human individuals. Data came from immunoSEQ multiplex PCR; TCRdb stores just in-frame clones and leaves some out. This sample has around 700,000 clones, with more than 70% found just once. Sequenced sample: memory CD4+ T cells sorted from blood. The receptors here all came from a woman aged 30 to 39 in good health. Both conserved end residues are part of each CDR3. The D gene is left open where the match is weak. Not all rows give a size; the values are once, few, many and, for expanded clones, a class.

abundance: .; j_gene: TRBJ1-5; v_gene: TRBV23-1; d_gene: .; CDR3aa: CASSQSHRFGNQPQHF; CDR3nt: TGCGCCAGCAGTCAATCGCACAGGTTTGGCAATCAGCCCCAGCATTTT
abundance: .; j_gene: TRBJ1-5; v_gene: TRBV6-1; d_gene: TRBD1; CDR3aa: CASSETGRQPQHF; CDR3nt: TGTGCCAGCAGTGAGACAGGGAGACAGCCCCAGCATTTT
abundance: .; j_gene: TRBJ1-3; v_gene: TRBV5-1; d_gene: TRBD1; CDR3aa: CASSGDSLTHSGNTIYF; CDR3nt: TGCGCCAGCAGCGGGGACAGCTTGACACACTCTGGAAACACCATATATTTT
abundance: .; j_gene: TRBJ2-2; v_gene: TRBV11-2; d_gene: .; CDR3aa: CASSLQGGTGELFF; CDR3nt: TGTGCCAGCAGCTTACAGGGGGGCACCGGGGAGCTGTTTTTT
abundance: .; j_gene: TRBJ1-2; v_gene: TRBV5-6; d_gene: TRBD1; CDR3aa: CASSTAQGHGYTF; CDR3nt: TGTGCCAGCAGCACCGCACAGGGGCATGGCTACACCTTC
abundance: .; j_gene: TRBJ1-2; v_gene: TRBV27; d_gene: .; CDR3aa: CASQDQGGGYTF; CDR3nt: TGTGCCAGCCAGGACCAGGGAGGTGGCTACACCTTC
abundance: .; j_gene: TRBJ2-1; v_gene: TRBV5-6; d_gene: .; CDR3aa: CASSLGGSYNEQFF; CDR3nt: TGTGCCAGCAGCTTGGGGGGTTCCTACAATGAGCAGTTCTTC
abundance: .; j_gene: TRBJ2-7; v_gene: TRBV7-9; d_gene: .; CDR3aa: CASSFPPAPEQYF; CDR3nt: TGTGCCAGCAGCTTTCCGCCGGCCCCCGAGCAGTACTTC
abundance: once; j_gene: TRBJ2-5; v_gene: TRBV27; d_gene: TRBD1; CDR3aa: CASSPGEGTGGHETQYF; CDR3nt: TGTGCCAGCAGCCCTGGGGAAGGGACAGGGGGTCACGAGACCCAGTACTTC
abundance: .; j_gene: TRBJ1-5; v_gene: TRBV2; d_gene: .; CDR3aa: CASSAGLADQPQHF; CDR3nt: TGTGCCAGCAGTGCAGGTCTGGCGGATCAGCCCCAGCATTTT
abundance: .; j_gene: TRBJ1-2; v_gene: TRBV6-6; d_gene: .; CDR3aa: CASSTVRGGGGYTF; CDR3nt: TGTGCCAGCAGCACGGTTCGGGGCGGAGGTGGCTACACCTTC
abundance: .; j_gene: TRBJ2-7; v_gene: TRBV7-2; d_gene: TRBD2; CDR3aa: CASSFTGTTDYEQYF; CDR3nt: TGTGCCAGCAGCTTTACCGGGACTACCGACTACGAGCAGTACTTC
abundance: .; j_gene: TRBJ1-5; v_gene: TRBV28; d_gene: .; CDR3aa: CASSFRGSQPQHF; CDR3nt: TGTGCCAGCAGTTTTCGGGGGTCTCAGCCCCAGCATTTT
abundance: .; j_gene: TRBJ1-2; v_gene: TRBV29-1; d_gene: .; CDR3aa: CSVEDRAGHGYTF; CDR3nt: TGCAGCGTTGAAGATCGGGCGGGTCATGGCTACACCTTC
abundance: .; j_gene: TRBJ2-1; v_gene: TRBV19; d_gene: TRBD2; CDR3aa: CASSQLAGGSATYNEQFF; CDR3nt: TGTGCCAGTAGTCAGCTAGCGGGAGGGTCAGCAACCTACAATGAGCAGTTCTTC
abundance: once; j_gene: TRBJ2-1; v_gene: TRBV6-5; d_gene: .; CDR3aa: CASSLQRGYNEQFF; CDR3nt: TGTGCCAGCAGCCTACAACGGGGCTACAATGAGCAGTTCTTC
abundance: .; j_gene: TRBJ2-4; v_gene: TRBV29-1; d_gene: .; CDR3aa: CSVPGGDKNIQYF; CDR3nt: TGCAGCGTGCCAGGGGGGGACAAAAACATTCAGTACTTC
abundance: .; j_gene: TRBJ2-2; v_gene: TRBV7-8; d_gene: TRBD2; CDR3aa: CASSFAGLAVDTGELFF; CDR3nt: TGTGCCAGCAGCTTCGCAGGACTAGCTGTCGACACCGGGGAGCTGTTTTTT
abundance: .; j_gene: TRBJ2-7; v_gene: TRBV6-1; d_gene: .; CDR3aa: CASSLSPTYEQYF; CDR3nt: TGTGCCAGCTCTCTGTCACCTACCTACGAGCAGTACTTC
abundance: .; j_gene: TRBJ1-2; v_gene: TRBV6-1; d_gene: TRBD1; CDR3aa: CASSKDRVYNYGYTF; CDR3nt: TGTGCCAGCAGTAAAGACAGGGTCTACAACTATGGCTACACCTTC
abundance: .; j_gene: TRBJ2-3; v_gene: TRBV6-6; d_gene: .; CDR3aa: CASSSRGRHISDTQYF; CDR3nt: TGTGCCAGCAGTAGCAGGGGTCGGCACATCTCAGATACGCAGTATTTT
abundance: .; j_gene: TRBJ1-2; v_gene: TRBV2; d_gene: TRBD1; CDR3aa: CASSDRGLNYGYTF; CDR3nt: TGTGCCAGCAGCGACAGGGGTCTAAACTATGGCTACACCTTC
abundance: .; j_gene: TRBJ1-2; v_gene: TRBV28; d_gene: TRBD1; CDR3aa: CASSSGQGIGYGYTF; CDR3nt: TGTGCCAGCAGTTCTGGACAGGGCATCGGCTATGGCTACACCTTC
abundance: .; j_gene: TRBJ2-7; v_gene: TRBV5-4; d_gene: .; CDR3aa: CASSYYTDSYEQYF; CDR3nt: TGTGCCAGCAGCTACTACACCGACTCCTACGAGCAGTACTTC
abundance: .; j_gene: TRBJ2-3; v_gene: TRBV5-1; d_gene: TRBD2; CDR3aa: CASGEGDTDTQYF; CDR3nt: TGCGCCAGCGGGGAGGGTGACACAGATACGCAGTATTTT
abundance: .; j_gene: TRBJ2-7; v_gene: TRBV19; d_gene: TRBD2; CDR3aa: CASSIPSTSGTVEQYF; CDR3nt: TGTGCCAGTAGTATCCCTTCGACTAGCGGGACTGTCGAGCAGTACTTC
abundance: .; j_gene: TRBJ2-7; v_gene: TRBV7-9; d_gene: TRBD2; CDR3aa: CASSARLANSYEQYF; CDR3nt: TGTGCCAGCAGCGCCCGACTAGCGAACTCCTACGAGCAGTACTTC
abundance: .; j_gene: TRBJ2-1; v_gene: TRBV5-6; d_gene: .; CDR3aa: CASSLTSNEQFF; CDR3nt: TGTGCCAGCAGCTTGACTAGCAATGAGCAGTTCTTC
abundance: .; j_gene: TRBJ1-5; v_gene: TRBV2; d_gene: .; CDR3aa: CASSEGGLGWGNQPQHF; CDR3nt: TGTGCCAGCAGTGAAGGGGGGTTAGGGTGGGGCAATCAGCCCCAGCATTTT
abundance: .; j_gene: TRBJ1-1; v_gene: TRBV6-5; d_gene: .; CDR3aa: CATKYRAYTEAFF; CDR3nt: TGTGCCACCAAATACAGGGCCTACACTGAAGCTTTCTTT
abundance: .; j_gene: TRBJ2-5; v_gene: TRBV7-8; d_gene: .; CDR3aa: CASSWEQETQYF; CDR3nt: TGTGCCAGCAGCTGGGAACAAGAGACCCAGTACTTC
abundance: .; j_gene: TRBJ1-5; v_gene: TRBV11-3; d_gene: .; CDR3aa: CASRIGDQPQHF; CDR3nt: TGTGCCAGCAGAATAGGGGATCAGCCCCAGCATTTT
abundance: .; j_gene: TRBJ1-4; v_gene: TRBV25-1; d_gene: TRBD1; CDR3aa: CASSEPDRVNEKLFF; CDR3nt: TGTGCCAGCAGTGAACCCGACAGGGTTAATGAAAAACTGTTTTTT
abundance: .; j_gene: TRBJ2-3; v_gene: TRBV5-3; d_gene: .; CDR3aa: CARSLDFDTQYF; CDR3nt: TGTGCCAGAAGCTTGGACTTCGATACGCAGTATTTT
abundance: .; j_gene: TRBJ2-1; v_gene: TRBV25-1; d_gene: TRBD1; CDR3aa: CASSGWTGRNEQFF; CDR3nt: TGTGCCAGCAGTGGCTGGACAGGGCGAAATGAGCAGTTCTTC
abundance: .; j_gene: TRBJ1-1; v_gene: TRBV20-1; d_gene: .; CDR3aa: CSARMNTEAFF; CDR3nt: TGCAGTGCTAGAATGAACACTGAAGCTTTCTTT
abundance: .; j_gene: TRBJ2-3; v_gene: TRBV28; d_gene: TRBD2; CDR3aa: CASSLNPLIAGAADTQYF; CDR3nt: TGTGCCAGCAGTTTAAACCCCTTGATAGCGGGAGCGGCAGATACGCAGTATTTT
abundance: .; j_gene: TRBJ2-7; v_gene: TRBV11-2; d_gene: TRBD2; CDR3aa: CASSLLASGTREQYF; CDR3nt: TGTGCCAGCAGCTTGTTGGCTAGCGGTACAAGAGAGCAGTACTTC
abundance: few; j_gene: TRBJ1-2; v_gene: TRBV28; d_gene: .; CDR3aa: CASSPPAGNYGYTF; CDR3nt: TGTGCCAGCAGTCCCCCCGCAGGAAACTATGGCTACACCTTC
abundance: once; j_gene: TRBJ2-5; v_gene: TRBV2; d_gene: .; CDR3aa: CASSEELVQETQYF; CDR3nt: TGTGCCAGCAGTGAAGAGCTGGTACAAGAGACCCAGTACTTC
abundance: .; j_gene: TRBJ2-7; v_gene: TRBV11-2; d_gene: .; CDR3aa: CASSSSRVSSYEQYF; CDR3nt: TGTGCCAGCAGCTCTTCTAGGGTGAGCTCCTACGAGCAGTACTTC
abundance: .; j_gene: TRBJ1-4; v_gene: TRBV18; d_gene: .; CDR3aa: CASSPEELLATNEKLFF; CDR3nt: TGTGCCAGCTCCCCCGAGGAATTACTAGCAACTAATGAAAAACTGTTTTTT
abundance: few; j_gene: TRBJ2-1; v_gene: TRBV6-4; d_gene: TRBD2; CDR3aa: CASSELAGYNEQFF; CDR3nt: TGTGCCAGCAGTGAACTAGCGGGGTACAATGAGCAGTTCTTC
abundance: .; j_gene: TRBJ2-1; v_gene: TRBV5-1; d_gene: TRBD2; CDR3aa: CASSLTSGSYNEQFF; CDR3nt: TGCGCCAGCAGCTTGACTAGCGGTTCTTACAATGAGCAGTTCTTC
abundance: .; j_gene: TRBJ1-2; v_gene: TRBV2; d_gene: TRBD1; CDR3aa: CASKWQGAYGYTF; CDR3nt: TGTGCCAGCAAATGGCAGGGGGCGTATGGCTACACCTTC
abundance: once; j_gene: TRBJ2-5; v_gene: TRBV10-1; d_gene: TRBD2; CDR3aa: CASSEFSSGSETQYF; CDR3nt: TGCGCCAGCAGTGAGTTTTCTAGCGGGAGTGAGACCCAGTACTTC
abundance: many; j_gene: TRBJ2-2; v_gene: TRBV7-9; d_gene: .; CDR3aa: CASRGGNTGELFF; CDR3nt: TGTGCCAGCAGAGGGGGGAACACCGGGGAGCTGTTTTTT
abundance: .; j_gene: TRBJ2-7; v_gene: TRBV28; d_gene: TRBD1; CDR3aa: CASSFWQGAYEQYF; CDR3nt: TGTGCCAGCAGTTTCTGGCAGGGGGCCTACGAGCAGTACTTC
abundance: .; j_gene: TRBJ2-2; v_gene: TRBV18; d_gene: .; CDR3aa: CASSPYGTFNTGELFF; CDR3nt: TGTGCCAGCTCACCTTACGGGACATTCAACACCGGGGAGCTGTTTTTT
abundance: many; j_gene: TRBJ2-1; v_gene: TRBV10-3; d_gene: TRBD2; CDR3aa: CAIKGSGEFDEQFF; CDR3nt: TGTGCCATCAAAGGTAGCGGGGAGTTCGATGAGCAGTTCTTC
abundance: few; j_gene: TRBJ2-7; v_gene: TRBV10-3; d_gene: .; CDR3aa: CATRAPEGGYEQYF; CDR3nt: TGTGCCACCCGGGCCCCGGAGGGAGGATACGAGCAGTACTTC
abundance: .; j_gene: TRBJ2-1; v_gene: TRBV20-1; d_gene: .; CDR3aa: CSAIGGREQFF; CDR3nt: TGCAGTGCGATCGGGGGGCGGGAGCAGTTCTTC
abundance: .; j_gene: TRBJ1-1; v_gene: TRBV11-2; d_gene: .; CDR3aa: CASSLGHRTTEAFF; CDR3nt: TGTGCCAGCAGCTTGGGACATCGGACGACTGAAGCTTTCTTT
abundance: .; j_gene: TRBJ2-3; v_gene: TRBV28; d_gene: .; CDR3aa: CASSAPGGTDTQYF; CDR3nt: TGTGCCAGCAGTGCCCCCGGGGGCACAGATACGCAGTATTTT
abundance: .; j_gene: TRBJ2-5; v_gene: TRBV11-3; d_gene: .; CDR3aa: CASSLGLGETQYF; CDR3nt: TGTGCCAGCAGCTTAGGACTCGGTGAGACCCAGTACTTC